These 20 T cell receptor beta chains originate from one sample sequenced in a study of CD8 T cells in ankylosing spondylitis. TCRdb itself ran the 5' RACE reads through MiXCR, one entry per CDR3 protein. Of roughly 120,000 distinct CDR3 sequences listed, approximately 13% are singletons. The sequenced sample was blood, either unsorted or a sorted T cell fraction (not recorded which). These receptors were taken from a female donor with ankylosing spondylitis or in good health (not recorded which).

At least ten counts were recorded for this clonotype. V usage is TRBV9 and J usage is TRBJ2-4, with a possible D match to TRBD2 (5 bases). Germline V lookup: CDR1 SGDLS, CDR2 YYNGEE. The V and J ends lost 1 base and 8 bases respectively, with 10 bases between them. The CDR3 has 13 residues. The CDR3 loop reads CASSVKLGDIQYF. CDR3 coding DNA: TGTGCCAGCAGCGTAAAGCTGGGAGACATTCAGTACTTC. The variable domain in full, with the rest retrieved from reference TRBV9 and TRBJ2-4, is DSGVTQTPKHLITATGQRVTLRCSPRSGDLSVYWYQQSLDQGLQFLIQYYNGEERAKGNILERFSAQQFPDLHSELNLSSLELGDSALYFCASSVKLGDIQYFGAGTRLSVL.

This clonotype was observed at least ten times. CDR3 amino acids: CASSSGQVYNEQFF. DNA of the CDR3: TGTGCCAGCAGCTCCGGACAGGTATACAATGAGCAGTTCTTC. V and J are TRBV13 and TRBJ2-1; 7 nucleotides line up with TRBD1. CDR3 length: 14 residues. Per the germline V gene, CDR1 is PRHDT and CDR2 is FYEKMQ (reference sequence). J was trimmed by 4 bases and V by 4 bases; bases with no gene match: 4.

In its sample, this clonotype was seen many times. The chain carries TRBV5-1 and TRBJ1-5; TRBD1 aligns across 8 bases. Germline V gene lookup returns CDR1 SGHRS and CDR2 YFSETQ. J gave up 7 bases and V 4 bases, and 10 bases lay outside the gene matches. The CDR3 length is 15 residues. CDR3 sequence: CASSPNGQGRQPQHF. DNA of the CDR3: TGCGCCAGCAGCCCGAACGGACAGGGACGGCAGCCCCAGCATTTT.

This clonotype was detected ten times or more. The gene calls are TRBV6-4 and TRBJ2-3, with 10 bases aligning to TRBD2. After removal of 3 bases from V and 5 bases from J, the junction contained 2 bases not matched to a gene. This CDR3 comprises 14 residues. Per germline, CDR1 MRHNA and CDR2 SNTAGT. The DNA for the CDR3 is TGTGCCAGCAGTGAGCTAGCGGGGGAAGATACGCAGTATTTT. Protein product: CASSELAGEDTQYF.

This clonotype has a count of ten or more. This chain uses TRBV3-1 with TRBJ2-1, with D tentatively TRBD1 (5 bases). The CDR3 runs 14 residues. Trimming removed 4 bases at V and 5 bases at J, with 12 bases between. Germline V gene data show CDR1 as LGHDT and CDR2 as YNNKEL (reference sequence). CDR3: CASSLWTTNNEQFF. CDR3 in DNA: TGTGCCAGCAGCCTCTGGACAACAAACAATGAGCAGTTCTTC.

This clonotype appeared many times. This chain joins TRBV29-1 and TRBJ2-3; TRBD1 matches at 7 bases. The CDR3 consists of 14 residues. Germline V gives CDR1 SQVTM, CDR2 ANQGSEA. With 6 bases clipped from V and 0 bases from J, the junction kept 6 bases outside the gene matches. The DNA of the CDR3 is TGCAGCGTAACCCCAGGGGGAAGCACAGATACGCAGTATTTT. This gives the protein CSVTPGGSTDTQYF.

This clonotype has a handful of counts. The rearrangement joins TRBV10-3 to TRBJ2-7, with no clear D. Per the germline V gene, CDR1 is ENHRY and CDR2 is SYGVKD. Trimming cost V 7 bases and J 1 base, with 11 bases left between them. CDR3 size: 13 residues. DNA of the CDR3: TGTGCCATCAAACGTCCCGATTCCTACGAGCAGTACTTC. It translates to CAIKRPDSYEQYF.

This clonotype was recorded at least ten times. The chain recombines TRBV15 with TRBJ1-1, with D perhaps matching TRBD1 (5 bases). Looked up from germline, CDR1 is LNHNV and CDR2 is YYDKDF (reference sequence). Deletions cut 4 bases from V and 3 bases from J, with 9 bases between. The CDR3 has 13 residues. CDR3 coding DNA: TGTGCCACCAGCATACAGGATGACACTGAAGCTTTCTTT. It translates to CATSIQDDTEAFF.

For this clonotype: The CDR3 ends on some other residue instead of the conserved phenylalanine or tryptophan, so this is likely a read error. The CDR3 DNA follows: TGCGCCAGCAGCTTGTCTTCTTTCAGGGCCCCGGATGAAGCTTTCCTT. It translates to CASSLSSFRAPDEAFL. The gene calls are TRBV5-1 and TRBJ1-1; D may be TRBD1 (5 bases). V was trimmed by 1 base and J by 7 bases, leaving 20 bases between them. Per the germline V gene, CDR1 is SGHRS and CDR2 is YFSETQ. The CDR3 covers 16 residues.

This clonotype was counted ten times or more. The CDR3 region has the DNA TGTGCCAGCAGTTACGATTGGACTAGCGGGAGTGTCGGGGAGCTGTTTTTT. This sequence encodes CASSYDWTSGSVGELFF. The chain has TRBV6-5 and TRBJ2-2; TRBD2 matches 13 bases. The germline V gene encodes CDR1 MNHEY and CDR2 SVGAGI. This CDR3 region has 17 residues. Losses at the gene ends were 2 bases for V and 7 bases for J; bases not matched to a gene: 7.

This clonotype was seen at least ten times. CDR3 nucleotides: TGTGCCAGCAGGGGGGAGGGACGCGAGCAGTACTTC. It yields the protein CASRGEGREQYF. The rearrangement links TRBV3-1 to TRBJ2-7; 7 nucleotides agree with TRBD2. Unmatched junction bases numbered 5, after V lost 6 bases and J lost 6 bases. CDR3 length: 12 residues. CDR1 and CDR2 (germline): LGHDT, YNNKEL (reference sequence).

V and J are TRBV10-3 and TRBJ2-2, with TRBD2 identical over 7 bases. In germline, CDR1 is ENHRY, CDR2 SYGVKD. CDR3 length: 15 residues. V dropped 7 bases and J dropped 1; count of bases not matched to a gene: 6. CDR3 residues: CAINPGGGNTGELFF. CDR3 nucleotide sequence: TGTGCCATCAACCCCGGCGGGGGGAACACCGGGGAGCTGTTTTTT.

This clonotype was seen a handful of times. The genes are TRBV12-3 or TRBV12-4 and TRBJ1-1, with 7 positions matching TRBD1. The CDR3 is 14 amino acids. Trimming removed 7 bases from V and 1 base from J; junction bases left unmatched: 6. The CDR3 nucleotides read TGTGCCAGCAATCTCCGGGACAGGAACACTGAAGCTTTCTTT. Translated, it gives CASNLRDRNTEAFF.

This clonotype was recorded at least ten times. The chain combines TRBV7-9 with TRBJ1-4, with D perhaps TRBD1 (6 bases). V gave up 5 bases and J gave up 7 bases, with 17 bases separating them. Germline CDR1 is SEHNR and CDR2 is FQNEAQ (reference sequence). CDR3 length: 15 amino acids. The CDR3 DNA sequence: TGTGCCAGCAGCCCGCTTGGGGGCGGGACTGAAAAACTGTTTTTT. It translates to CASSPLGGGTEKLFF.

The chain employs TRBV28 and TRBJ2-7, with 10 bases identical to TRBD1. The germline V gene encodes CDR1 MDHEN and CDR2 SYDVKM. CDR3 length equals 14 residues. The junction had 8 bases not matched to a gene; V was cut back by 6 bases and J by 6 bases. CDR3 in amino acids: CASRTRQGASEQYF. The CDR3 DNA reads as TGTGCCAGCAGGACCCGACAGGGGGCTTCCGAGCAGTACTTC.

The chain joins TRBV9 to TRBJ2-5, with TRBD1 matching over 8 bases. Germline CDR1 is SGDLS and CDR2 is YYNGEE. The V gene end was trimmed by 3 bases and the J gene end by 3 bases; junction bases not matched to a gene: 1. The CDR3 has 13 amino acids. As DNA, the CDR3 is TGTGCCAGCAGCGAGGACAGGGAAGAGACCCAGTACTTC. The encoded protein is CASSEDREETQYF. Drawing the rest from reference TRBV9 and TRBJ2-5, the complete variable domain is DSGVTQTPKHLITATGQRVTLRCSPRSGDLSVYWYQQSLDQGLQFLIQYYNGEERAKGNILERFSAQQFPDLHSELNLSSLELGDSALYFCASSEDREETQYFGPGTRLLVL.

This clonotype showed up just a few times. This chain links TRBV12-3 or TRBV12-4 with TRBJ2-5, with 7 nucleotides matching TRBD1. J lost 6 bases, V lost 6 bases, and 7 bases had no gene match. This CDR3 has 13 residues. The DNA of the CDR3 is TGTGCCAGCAGGCAGATCAGGGGGAAGACCCAGTACTTC. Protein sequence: CASRQIRGKTQYF.

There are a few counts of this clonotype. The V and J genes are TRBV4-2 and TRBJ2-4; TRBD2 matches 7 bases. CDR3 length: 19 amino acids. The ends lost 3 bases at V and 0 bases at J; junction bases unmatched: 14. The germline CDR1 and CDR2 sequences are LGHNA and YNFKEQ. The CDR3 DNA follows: TGTGCCAGCAGCCAGGGACTAAGCGGGAACCCCCTAGCCAAAAACATTCAGTACTTC. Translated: CASSQGLSGNPLAKNIQYF.

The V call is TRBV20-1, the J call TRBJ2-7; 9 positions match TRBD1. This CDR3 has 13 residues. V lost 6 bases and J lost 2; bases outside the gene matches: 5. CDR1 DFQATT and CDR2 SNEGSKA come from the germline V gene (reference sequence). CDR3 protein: CSAEGQGTYEQYF. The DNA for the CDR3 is TGCAGTGCCGAGGGACAGGGCACCTACGAGCAGTACTTC.

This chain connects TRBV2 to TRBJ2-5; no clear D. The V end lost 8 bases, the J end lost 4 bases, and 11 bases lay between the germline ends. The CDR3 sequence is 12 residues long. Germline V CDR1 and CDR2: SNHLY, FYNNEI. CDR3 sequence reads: CASGFGSETQYF. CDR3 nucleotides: TGTGCCAGCGGATTCGGTTCAGAGACCCAGTACTTC.